This is a list of T cell receptor beta chains from one sample in a study of CD8 T cells in ankylosing spondylitis. TCRdb independently ran MiXCR on the 5' RACE reads; one entry per CDR3 protein. Here the sample spans roughly 90,000 distinct CDR3 sequences, roughly 8.8% being singletons. Sequencing used blood, either unsorted or a sorted T cell fraction (not recorded which). The receptors stem from a male donor with ankylosing spondylitis. Each CDR3 is given without its conserved first and last residue. Expanded clones get a size class; other rows say once, few or many, or leave the size out.

V gene	J gene	clone size	CDR3 protein
TRBV7-9	TRBJ2-7	-	ASSSPSAFQSYEQY
TRBV12-3/TRBV12-4	TRBJ2-1	many	ASSFLGGRYNEQF
TRBV7-9	TRBJ2-3	many	ASSLAAGGPTDTQY
TRBV20-1	TRBJ2-5	few	SARDEGGRAVETQY
TRBV5-1	TRBJ2-1	many	ASSLELDFSNEQF
TRBV20-1	TRBJ1-2	few	SGGTGLGYT
TRBV29-1	TRBJ2-5	many	SVEDRLAGETQY
TRBV5-6	TRBJ2-3	many	ASSLRKPTDTQY
TRBV7-6	TRBJ2-7	-	ASSPRFSSYEQY
TRBV11-2	TRBJ2-1	-	ASSLVPGLAGVSSEQF
TRBV6-6	TRBJ2-1	-	ASSPLGEQF
TRBV4-1	TRBJ2-1	many	ASSQEEQGNEQF
TRBV7-9	TRBJ2-7	few	ASSVLAARSEQY
TRBV5-5	TRBJ2-1	-	ASSSEF
TRBV13	TRBJ2-2	-	ASSSYILGAAGELF
TRBV24-1	TRBJ1-1	few	ATRDSSEAF
TRBV27	TRBJ2-1	many	ASSLIGLEGNEQF
TRBV11-2	TRBJ2-3	many	ASGGVLGTDTQY
TRBV4-1	TRBJ1-2	many	ASSQDTNYGYT
TRBV4-1	TRBJ2-2	few	ASSPGNTGSGELF
TRBV27	TRBJ2-6	-	ASSFTTGLISSGANVLT
TRBV19	TRBJ2-1	-	ASRITDRGHKSNNEQF
TRBV27	TRBJ2-1	few	ASSYLGGSRNEQF
TRBV20-1	TRBJ1-5	many	SAYRDGSNQPQH
TRBV20-1	TRBJ2-7	many	SARGTARYEQY
TRBV18	TRBJ2-4	-	ASSPYNLDREAFDIQY
TRBV5-1	TRBJ2-7	few	ASSIGQGSYEQY
TRBV20-1	TRBJ1-1	many	SAATEIGTEAF
TRBV5-6	TRBJ2-1	few	ASSPGLPDSYNEQF
TRBV5-1	TRBJ2-1	-	ASSWTSGSSYNEQF
TRBV5-6	TRBJ2-1	many	ASSTGSSYNEQF
TRBV21-1	TRBJ2-7	-	ALHGDGQGPYEQY
TRBV5-1	TRBJ1-2	-	ASSSSLDRGDGYT
TRBV7-9	TRBJ2-1	many	ASSTPGTKSGEQF
TRBV7-2	TRBJ1-5	many	ASSLFGTGGNQPQH
TRBV3-1	TRBJ2-1	-	ASSQDRWGNEQF
TRBV20-1	TRBJ2-7	few	SARDRLNAYEQY
TRBV11-2	TRBJ2-7	many	ASSWTFYEQY
TRBV12-3/TRBV12-4	TRBJ1-5	many	ASSAAGRRGQPQH
TRBV6-1	TRBJ2-3	few	ASSEGEGADTQY
TRBV5-1	TRBJ1-1	many	ASSLGSDRNTEAF
TRBV7-9	TRBJ2-1	few	ASSPGLAGAVGEQF
TRBV2	TRBJ2-1	-	ASSDPLYNEQF
TRBV18	TRBJ2-1	-	ASSPLVEEIEQF
TRBV5-1	TRBJ1-1	-	ASSLAWDTEAF
TRBV7-9	TRBJ2-5	few	ASSPKYQETQY
TRBV5-5	TRBJ2-1	few	ASSLVGGSDTNEQF
TRBV27	TRBJ2-7	many	ASSHGASYEQY
TRBV21-1	TRBJ2-2	-	ASSKDLEGYTGELF
TRBV3-1	TRBJ2-3	-	ASSQGSSITDTQY
TRBV12-3/TRBV12-4	TRBJ1-1	few	ASSFRGHTEAF
TRBV7-2	TRBJ1-1	-	ASSLGGLTEAF
TRBV7-9	TRBJ1-1	many	ASSHPVEGNTEAF
TRBV11-2	TRBJ2-7	few	ASSLASGPSGEQY
TRBV29-1	TRBJ2-7	medium-sized	SVNWGRDGEQY
TRBV3-1	TRBJ2-5	few	ASRDRAKETQY
TRBV27	TRBJ2-5	-	ASSLGFKETQY
TRBV27	TRBJ1-5	-	ASSLYPGQPQH
TRBV24-1	TRBJ1-2	many	ATRDETNYGYT
TRBV24-1	TRBJ2-3	many	ATSDSITRLTDTQY